These T cell receptor beta chains were read from a single sample in a study of T cells in tumors after PD-1 blockade. TCRdb's table, derived via immunoSEQ multiplex PCR, lists solely in-frame clones and lacks some. The data hold tens of thousands of clones, with more than 75% observed a single time. Source: PBMCs, taken before anti-PD-1 treatment. These receptors all come from a human donor with basal cell carcinoma. Each CDR3 is given with its conserved first and last residue. A D gene is named only where the DNA matches it firmly. Clone size is shown for a subset of rows, as once, few, many or a class of expanded clone.

size | D | J | V | DNA | CDR3
NA | NA | TRBJ1-2 | TRBV12-3/TRBV12-4 | TGTGCCAGCAGTCTGGGCTTCATGCCCCTCTACACCTTC | CASSLGFMPLYTF
NA | NA | TRBJ2-2 | TRBV3-1/TRBV3-2 | TGTGCCAGCAGCCAAGGGGGGGCAGGGGGCACCGGGGAGCTGTTTTTT | CASSQGGAGGTGELFF
NA | NA | TRBJ1-1 | TRBV2 | TGTGCCAGCAGCAGAGGAAGAATGAACACTGAAGCTTTCTTT | CASSRGRMNTEAFF
NA | NA | TRBJ2-3 | TRBV4-1 | TGCGCCAGCAGCCAAGATCTTTCCAGCACAGATACGCAGTATTTT | CASSQDLSSTDTQYF
few | NA | TRBJ1-3 | TRBV5-1 | TGCGCCAGCAGCACGACCGCGACGACCTCTGGAAACACCATATATTTT | CASSTTATTSGNTIYF
NA | NA | TRBJ1-2 | TRBV7-6 | TGTGCCAGCAGCCCCATGGGTGGAGGCTACACCTTC | CASSPMGGGYTF
NA | NA | TRBJ2-3 | TRBV19 | TGTGCCAGTAGTATAGAATTTAGGTACGGGACCACAGATACGCAGTATTTT | CASSIEFRYGTTDTQYF
NA | TRBD2 | TRBJ2-5 | TRBV28 | TGTGCCAGCGGGACTACTCGGCAAGAGACCCAGTACTTC | CASGTTRQETQYF
NA | NA | TRBJ1-5 | TRBV24-1 | TGTGCCACCAGTGCAGGGAGAAGGAGCAATCAGCCCCAGCATTTT | CATSAGRRSNQPQHF
few | NA | TRBJ2-2 | TRBV7-3 | TGTGCCAGCAGCCGGAACACCGGGGAGCTGTTTTTT | CASSRNTGELFF
NA | TRBD1 | TRBJ1-2 | TRBV6-5 | TGTGCCAGCAGGGATCCGGGACAGGACCTATATGGCTACACCTTC | CASRDPGQDLYGYTF